This T cell receptor (beta chain) originates from a study of blood T cell repertoires in COVID-19. Study in general: Some COVID-19 samples were acute and others convalescent; all came from the United States, Italy and Spain.

Germline V lookup: CDR1 SGHTA, CDR2 FQGNSA. The CDR3 has 15 residues. With V trimmed by 5 bases and J by 8 bases, 12 bases remained unmatched. Authors' processing steps: Counts of nucleated cells, estimated from reference gene primer amplification, were obtained. The method was immunoSEQ multiplex PCR; TCRdb's version includes in-frame clones alone and lacks a portion of them. That table is the source of V, J and clone size, and D and trimming were worked out from the DNA. The table has fewer than 80,000 clones, around 77% seen once. This rearrangement joins TRBV7-2 to TRBJ2-1; 7 bases line up with TRBD2. The receptor's source is a human donor in a cohort sampled during active COVID-19. Sequenced material: peripheral blood. This CDR3 reads CASSPEPGGGYEQFF. As DNA, the CDR3 is TGTGCCAGCAGCCCGGAGCCGGGAGGTGGATATGAGCAGTTCTTC.